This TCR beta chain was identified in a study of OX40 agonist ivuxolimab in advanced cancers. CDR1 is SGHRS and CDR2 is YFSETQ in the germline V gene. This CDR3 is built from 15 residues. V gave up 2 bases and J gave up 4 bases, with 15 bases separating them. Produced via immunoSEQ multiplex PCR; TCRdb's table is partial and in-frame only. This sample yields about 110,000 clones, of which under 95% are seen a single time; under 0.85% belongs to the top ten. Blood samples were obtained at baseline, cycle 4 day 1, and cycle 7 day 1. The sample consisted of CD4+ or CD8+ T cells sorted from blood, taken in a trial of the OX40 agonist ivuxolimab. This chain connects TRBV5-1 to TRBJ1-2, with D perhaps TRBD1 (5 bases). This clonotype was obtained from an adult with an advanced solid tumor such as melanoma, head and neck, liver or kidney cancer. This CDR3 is CASSFGRGVVYGYTF. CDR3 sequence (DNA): TGCGCCAGCAGCTTCGGTAGAGGGGTTGTCTATGGCTACACCTTC.